These 17 T cell receptor beta chains came from one sample sequenced in a study of shared clonotypes between healthy human individuals. Sequencing used immunoSEQ multiplex PCR; TCRdb keeps in-frame clones, though not all of them. Of approximately 1.5 million clones listed, 95% to 99% were seen once; the top ten hold around 0.45%. Input material: naive CD4+ T cells sorted from blood. The subset: CD45RA+ positively selected. Receptor source: a man younger than 40 in good health.

The chain carries TRBV12-5 and TRBJ2-5, with D perhaps matching TRBD2 (6 bases). Germline assignment: CDR1 LGHNT and CDR2 FRNRAP. Trimming cost V 2 bases and J 4 bases, with 8 bases left between them. The CDR3 has 13 amino acids. The CDR3 DNA sequence: TGTGCTAGTGGTTTGCAGGAGGGAGAGACCCAGTACTTC. It is translated as CASGLQEGETQYF.

V usage is TRBV14 and J usage is TRBJ2-1; TRBD1 might be the D (5 bases). V was clipped by 0 bases and J by 1 base, with 7 bases between them. This CDR3 region has 15 residues. Germline values: CDR1 SGHDN, CDR2 FVKESK. CDR3 residues: CASSQDRQSYNEQFF. The CDR3, as DNA: TGTGCCAGCAGCCAAGATCGACAGTCCTACAATGAGCAGTTCTTC. Variable domain in full (rest from reference TRBV14 and TRBJ2-1): EAGVTQFPSHSVIEKGQTVTLRCDPISGHDNLYWYRRVMGKEIKFLLHFVKESKQDESGMPNNRFLAERTGGTYSTLKVQPAELEDSGVYFCASSQDRQSYNEQFFGPGTRLTVL.

The chain is built from TRBV9 and TRBJ2-1, with 13 bases fitting TRBD2. The J segment lost 8 bases and the V segment lost 4 bases, leaving 6 bases of the junction unmatched. Germline CDR1 is SGDLS and CDR2 is YYNGEE. The CDR3 is 15 residues long. CDR3 loop: CASSQTSGRTDEQFF. The CDR3 bases are TGTGCCAGCAGCCAGACTAGCGGGAGGACAGATGAGCAGTTCTTC. Variable domain in full (rest from reference TRBV9 and TRBJ2-1): DSGVTQTPKHLITATGQRVTLRCSPRSGDLSVYWYQQSLDQGLQFLIQYYNGEERAKGNILERFSAQQFPDLHSELNLSSLELGDSALYFCASSQTSGRTDEQFFGPGTRLTVL.

The V gene is TRBV7-3, the J gene TRBJ1-1; D call uncertain. The CDR3 consists of 16 residues. V dropped 2 bases and J dropped 4 bases, with 17 bases sitting between them. Germline CDR1 reads SGHTA; CDR2 reads FQGTGA. The CDR3 loop is CASSLGPGELVTEAFF. The CDR3 DNA sequence: TGTGCCAGCAGCTTAGGCCCTGGGGAGCTTGTCACTGAAGCTTTCTTT.

CDR3 loop: CASSGTGPRSTDTQYF. In DNA form, the CDR3 reads TGTGCCAGCAGCGGGACCGGGCCCCGGAGCACAGATACGCAGTATTTT. The J gene is TRBJ2-3, the V gene TRBV9; no clear D. Germline V gene data show CDR1 as SGDLS and CDR2 as YYNGEE. The CDR3 loop spans 16 amino acids. V lost 3 bases and J 0 bases, leaving 14 bases between the germline ends.

The chain employs TRBV6-1 and TRBJ2-3, with TRBD2 matching over 7 bases. With 3 bases clipped from V and 10 bases from J, the junction kept 16 bases outside the gene matches. The CDR3 has 16 residues. The V gene's germline CDR1 is MNHNS and CDR2 SASEGT. The CDR3 DNA reads as TGTGCCAGCAGTGAGTTAGCAGCGGGGAAATTCGGGTCGCAGTATTTT. Amino acids: CASSELAAGKFGSQYF.

This chain links TRBV5-1 with TRBJ1-1, with 12 bases matching TRBD1. This CDR3 has 16 residues. Germline CDR1 is SGHRS and CDR2 is YFSETQ. Trimming at V came to 7 bases and at J to 1 base, leaving 8 bases not matched to a gene. The DNA for the CDR3 is TGCGCCAGCTGTCCGGGACAGGGGGCGAGGAACACTGAAGCTTTCTTT. It encodes CASCPGQGARNTEAFF. The variable domain in full, with the rest retrieved from reference TRBV5-1 and TRBJ1-1, is KAGVTQTPRYLIKTRGQQVTLSCSPISGHRSVSWYQQTPGQGLQFLFEYFSETQRNKGNFPGRFSGRQFSNSRSEMNVSTLELGDSALYLCASCPGQGARNTEAFFGQGTRLTVV.

V and J are TRBV18 and TRBJ2-7, with D perhaps matching TRBD1 or TRBD2 (6 bases each). The V end lost 4 bases, the J end lost 3 bases, and 7 bases lay between the germline ends. The CDR3 sequence is 12 residues long. Germline V lookup: CDR1 KGHSH, CDR2 LQKENI. CDR3 in amino acids: CASSQGGYEQYF. The CDR3 DNA is TGTGCCAGCTCACAGGGGGGCTACGAGCAGTACTTC.

The rearrangement links TRBV6-5 to TRBJ1-5, with a possible D match to TRBD1 (5 bases). The V gene's germline CDR1 is MNHEY and CDR2 SVGAGI. Trimming stripped 5 bases from V and 1 base from J, with 9 bases between. The CDR3 has 14 amino acids. This chain's CDR3 is CASSGRQSNQPQHF. Written as DNA, the CDR3 is TGTGCCAGCAGTGGCCGACAGAGCAATCAGCCCCAGCATTTT.

This chain's CDR3 is CASSLSFPGGYNEQFF. Written as DNA, the CDR3 is TGTGCCAGCAGCTTATCCTTCCCAGGGGGCTACAATGAGCAGTTCTTC. The rearrangement joins TRBV11-2 to TRBJ2-1; TRBD1 agrees at 7 bases. The CDR3 is 16 amino acids. Germline trimming cut 2 bases from V and 3 bases from J; bases unmatched to any gene: 7. Germline V gives CDR1 SGHAT, CDR2 FQNNGV.

As to this clone: The sample carries other DNA sequences with the same CDR3. This rearrangement joins TRBV18 to TRBJ2-7; no firm D call. This CDR3 comprises 12 residues. V lost 6 bases, J lost 5 bases, and 11 bases lay in between. Germline CDR1 reads KGHSH; CDR2 reads LQKENI. In DNA, the CDR3 is TGTGCCAGCTCCCCCTCAGGAGACGAGCAGTACTTC. Encoded protein: CASSPSGDEQYF.

V is TRBV5-1 and J is TRBJ1-1, with 8 nucleotides matching TRBD1. After removal of 4 bases from V and 1 base from J, the junction contained 6 bases not matched to a gene. Germline V gene sequence: CDR1 SGHRS, CDR2 YFSETQ. The CDR3 contains 15 residues. The CDR3 spells CASSDQGQENTEAFF. The CDR3 DNA follows: TGCGCCAGCAGCGACCAGGGACAGGAGAACACTGAAGCTTTCTTT. The full variable domain, with the rest looked up from reference TRBV5-1 and TRBJ1-1, is KAGVTQTPRYLIKTRGQQVTLSCSPISGHRSVSWYQQTPGQGLQFLFEYFSETQRNKGNFPGRFSGRQFSNSRSEMNVSTLELGDSALYLCASSDQGQENTEAFFGQGTRLTVV.

The chain recombines TRBV28 with TRBJ2-1; no definite D call. In germline, CDR1 is MDHEN, CDR2 SYDVKM. This CDR3 comprises 16 residues. Trimming left V 2 bases short and J 0 bases short, with 11 bases between. CDR3: CASSLLRDSSYNEQFF. The DNA of the CDR3 is TGTGCCAGCAGTTTACTTAGGGATAGCTCCTACAATGAGCAGTTCTTC. Full variable domain (rest looked up from reference TRBV28 and TRBJ2-1): DVKVTQSSRYLVKRTGEKVFLECVQDMDHENMFWYRQDPGLGLRLIYFSYDVKMKEKGDIPEGYSVSREKKERFSLILESASTNQTSMYLCASSLLRDSSYNEQFFGPGTRLTVL.

The chain links TRBV29-1 to TRBJ2-1; no reliable D call. There are 12 residues in the CDR3. V was trimmed by 4 bases and J by 0 bases, leaving 4 bases between them. Per germline, CDR1 SQVTM and CDR2 ANQGSEA. The CDR3 sequence: CSVADSYNEQFF. For the CDR3, the DNA is TGCAGCGTTGCGGACTCCTACAATGAGCAGTTCTTC.

CDR3 sequence (DNA): TGTGCCAGCAGCTTGGGACAGGGGTTGAACACCGGGGAGCTGTTTTTT. Its protein is CASSLGQGLNTGELFF. The chain is built from TRBV5-5 and TRBJ2-2, with 8 bases lining up with TRBD1. J gave up 1 base and V 0 bases, and 2 bases lay outside the gene matches. Per the germline V gene, CDR1 is SGHKS and CDR2 is YYEKEE (reference sequence). This CDR3 contains 16 residues.

The V call is TRBV6-5, the J call TRBJ2-3, with a possible D match to TRBD2 (5 bases). The V and J ends lost 2 bases and 4 bases respectively, with 10 bases between them. Germline CDR1 is MNHEY and CDR2 is SVGAGI. The CDR3 has 14 amino acids. DNA of the CDR3: TGTGCCAGCAGTTACCCCGGGAATCCAGATACGCAGTATTTT. This encodes CASSYPGNPDTQYF.

This clone was seen just once. V gene TRBV2 combines with J gene TRBJ2-1; the D gene is possibly TRBD1 (6 bases). The germline V gene has CDR1 SNHLY and CDR2 FYNNEI. The CDR3 is 14 residues long. Trimming pared 5 bases from V and 4 bases from J, leaving 12 bases between. The CDR3 is CASSPGARYNEQFF. The CDR3, as DNA: TGTGCCAGCAGTCCAGGGGCGCGATACAATGAGCAGTTCTTC. The entire variable domain, with the rest obtained from reference TRBV2 and TRBJ2-1, is as follows: EPEVTQTPSHQVTQMGQEVILRCVPISNHLYFYWYRQILGQKVEFLVSFYNNEISEKSEIFDDQFSVERPDGSNFTLKIRSTKLEDSAMYFCASSPGARYNEQFFGPGTRLTVL.